This TCR beta chain was recovered during a study of blood T cells in healthy people across ages. Combining a sample-barcoded 5' primer with a J-beta primer mix, a second PCR ran for 7 to 11 cycles. A single record per CDR3 protein comes from TCRdb applying MiXCR to the 5' RACE reads. The data contain 1.5 million to 2 million distinct CDR3 sequences, roughly 49% of them singletons. The donors, healthy Caucasians from Russia, were aged roughly 6 to 90. CDR3 size: 8 residues. Trimming took 4 bases from V and 10 from J, leaving 4 bases between them. The germline gives CDR1 DFQATT, CDR2 SNEGSKA (reference sequence).

The clonotype comes from a woman in her thirties or forties in good health. V is TRBV20-1 and J is TRBJ1-2, with unresolved D. Sequencing input: blood. The CDR3 bases are TGCAGTGCTAACGACTACACCTTC. Translating gives CSANDYTF.